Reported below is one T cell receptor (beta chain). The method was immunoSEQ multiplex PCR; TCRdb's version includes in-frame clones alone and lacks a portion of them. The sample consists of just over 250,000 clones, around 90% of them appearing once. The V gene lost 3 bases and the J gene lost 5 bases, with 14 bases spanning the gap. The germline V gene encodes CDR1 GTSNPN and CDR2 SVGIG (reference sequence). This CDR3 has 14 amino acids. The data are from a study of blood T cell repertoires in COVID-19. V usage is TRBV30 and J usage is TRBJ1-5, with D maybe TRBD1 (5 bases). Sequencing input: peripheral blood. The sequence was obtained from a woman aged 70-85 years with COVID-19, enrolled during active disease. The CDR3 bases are TGTGCCTGGAGCGCGCAGGGTGATTATCAGCCCCAGCATTTT. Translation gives CAWSAQGDYQPQHF.